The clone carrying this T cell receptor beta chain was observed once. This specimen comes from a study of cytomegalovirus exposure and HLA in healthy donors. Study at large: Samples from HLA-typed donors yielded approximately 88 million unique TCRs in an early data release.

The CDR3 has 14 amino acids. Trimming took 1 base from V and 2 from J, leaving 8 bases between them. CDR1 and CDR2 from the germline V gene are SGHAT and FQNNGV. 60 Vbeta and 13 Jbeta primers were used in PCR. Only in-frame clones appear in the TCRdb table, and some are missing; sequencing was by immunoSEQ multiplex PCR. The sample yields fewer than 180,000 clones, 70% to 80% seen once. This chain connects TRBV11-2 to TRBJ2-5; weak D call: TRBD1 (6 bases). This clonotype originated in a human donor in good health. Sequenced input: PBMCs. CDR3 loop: CASSLAGAQETQYF. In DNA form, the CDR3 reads TGTGCCAGCAGCTTAGCAGGGGCTCAAGAGACCCAGTACTTC.